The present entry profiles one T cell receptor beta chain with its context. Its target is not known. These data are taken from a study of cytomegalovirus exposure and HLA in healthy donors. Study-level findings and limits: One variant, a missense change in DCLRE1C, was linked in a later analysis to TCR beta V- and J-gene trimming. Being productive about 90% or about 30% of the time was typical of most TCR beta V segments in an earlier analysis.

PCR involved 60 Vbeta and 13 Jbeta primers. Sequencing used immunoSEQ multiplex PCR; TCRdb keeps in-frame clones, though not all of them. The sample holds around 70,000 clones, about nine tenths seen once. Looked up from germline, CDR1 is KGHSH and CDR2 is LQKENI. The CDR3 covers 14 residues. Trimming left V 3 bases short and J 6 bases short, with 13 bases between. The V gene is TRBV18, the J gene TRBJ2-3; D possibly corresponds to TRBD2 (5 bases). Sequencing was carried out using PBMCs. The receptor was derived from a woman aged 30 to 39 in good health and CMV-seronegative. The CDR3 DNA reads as TGTGCCAGCTCACCGCTCAGGAGAGGGGATACGCAGTATTTT. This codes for CASSPLRRGDTQYF.